What follows is one TCR beta chain and its context. The data are from a study of blood T cell repertoires in COVID-19. The wider study: Collection of acute and convalescent COVID-19 samples took place in the United States, Italy and Spain. PBMCs, B-cell-depleted T cells, or T cells were the source of the cDNA or gDNA that made up the material.

Germline lookup yields CDR1 MNHEY and CDR2 SMNVEV (reference sequence). With 4 bases removed from V and 5 bases from J, the gap between germline ends came to 17 bases. CDR3 size: 15 residues. Authors' data handling: Using reference gene primer amplification, nucleated cell counts were estimated. Method: immunoSEQ multiplex PCR; TCRdb's copy keeps in-frame clones and lacks some. V, J and clone size are taken as reported in that table, and D and trimming were inferred from the DNA itself. The data contain 90,000 to 120,000 clones, roughly 90% of them singletons. The TCR originated in a man aged 40-49 years with active or convalescent COVID-19. Sequencing input: peripheral blood. This rearrangement joins TRBV27 to TRBJ1-1, with D perhaps matching TRBD1 (6 bases). The DNA of the CDR3 is TGTGCCAGCAGTTCCTCAGGGGCCCAGGGAACTGAAGCTTTCTTT. The encoded protein is CASSSSGAQGTEAFF.